The 12 T cell receptor beta chains reported below all come from one sample, sequenced in a study of T cells in Graves' hyperthyroidism and ophthalmopathy (dated by TCRdb to the late 2010s). Libraries were built with multiplex PCR. Data came from an Illumina HiSeq 2000. The TCR beta CDR3 regions were amplified from the RNA transcripts. A first-round RT-PCR of the TCR CDR3 used the HTBI primer set with the Qiagen OneStep RT-PCR kit. TCRdb applied fastp at Q25 and MiXCR to the public reads, then kept only in-frame beta chains. A single entry per CDR3 protein holds the most common genes and DNA from its merged rows. The sample includes about 700,000 distinct CDR3 sequences, with just under 45% observed a single time. About 7.7% of the sample is held by the ten biggest clonotypes. The sample taken for sequencing was peripheral blood or thyroid tissue (not recorded which). These TCRs come from an adult man with Graves' disease, either hyperthyroidism or ophthalmopathy (not recorded which).

This clonotype was seen more than once but under ten times. This chain uses TRBV6-6 with TRBJ1-2; a weak D match, TRBD1 (6 bases). V dropped 0 bases and J dropped 2 bases, with 13 bases sitting between them. The CDR3 totals 16 residues. The germline V gene has CDR1 MNHNY and CDR2 SVGAGI (reference sequence). The CDR3 DNA follows: TGTGCCAGCAGTTACTCGGCCGGGAGGGGGAACTATGGCTACACCTTC. It is translated as CASSYSAGRGNYGYTF.

The J gene is TRBJ1-1, the V gene TRBV10-3; no clear D. Between the trimmed V and J ends, which lost 3 bases and 3 bases, there was a span of 5 bases. The CDR3 has 12 amino acids. CDR1 is ENHRY, CDR2 SYGVKD, per germline. The CDR3 region has the DNA TGTGCCATCAGTGATTTGGACACTGAAGCTTTCTTT. Its protein product is CAISDLDTEAFF.

The chain links TRBV12-3 or TRBV12-4 to TRBJ1-1; D remains ambiguous. V lost 3 bases to trimming and J lost 0 bases, with 17 bases between them. This CDR3 region has 17 residues. As DNA, the CDR3 is TGTGCCAGCAGTTTGGGGTTGTGGACGGGAATGAACACTGAAGCTTTCTTT. As protein: CASSLGLWTGMNTEAFF.

Here the CDR3 DNA reads TGTGCCAGCAGTCCCGGGGGCGACTCCTACGAGCAGTACTTC. Encoded protein: CASSPGGDSYEQYF. The V gene is TRBV12-3 or TRBV12-4, the J gene TRBJ2-7; D may correspond to TRBD1 or TRBD2 (6 bases each). CDR3 length: 14 amino acids. Trimming cost V 5 bases and J 0 bases, with 11 bases left between them.

The table lists this clonotype with many counts. The genes are TRBV2 and TRBJ1-5; TRBD1 might be the D (5 bases). Trimming removed 4 bases from V and 4 bases from J, with 8 bases in between. The CDR3 has 13 amino acids. Germline-derived CDR1 and CDR2 are SNHLY and FYNNEI. CDR3 nucleotide sequence: TGTGCCAGCAGTGTCAGGGAGAATCAGCCCCAGCATTTT. As protein: CASSVRENQPQHF. The whole variable domain, remainder taken from reference TRBV2 and TRBJ1-5, is EPEVTQTPSHQVTQMGQEVILRCVPISNHLYFYWYRQILGQKVEFLVSFYNNEISEKSEIFDDQFSVERPDGSNFTLKIRSTKLEDSAMYFCASSVRENQPQHFGDGTRLSIL.

V and J are TRBV7-9 and TRBJ1-6; a weak D match, TRBD1 (6 bases). The CDR3 runs 14 residues. V was clipped by 6 bases and J by 9 bases, with 15 bases between them. Germline CDR1 and CDR2: SEHNR and FQNEAQ (reference sequence). CDR3 sequence: CASRYTGPSSPLHF. The CDR3 bases are TGTGCCAGCAGGTACACAGGGCCCAGTTCACCCCTCCACTTT.

As to this clonotype: At one boundary the junction diverges from the germline segment, which might be a read error. This chain uses TRBV7-1 with TRBJ1-6; D possibly corresponds to TRBD1 (5 bases). TRBV7-1 is an open reading frame, and its role is uncertain. The CDR3 covers 14 residues. The CDR3 sequence is CASSSGLTGSPLHF. CDR3 nucleotide sequence: TGTGCCAGCAGTTCAGGGTTGACGGGTTCACCCCTCCACTTT.

The table lists this clonotype with a few counts. The chain links TRBV19 to TRBJ1-5; the match to TRBD1 covers 7 bases. The V segment lost 3 bases and the J segment 0 bases; nucleotides outside the gene matches: 11. The germline V gene has CDR1 LNHDA and CDR2 SQIVND (reference sequence). The CDR3 is 18 residues long. The chain's CDR3 is CASSIFSTGKGSNQPQHF. CDR3 bases: TGTGCCAGTAGTATCTTCTCGACAGGGAAAGGTAGCAATCAGCCCCAGCATTTT.

The chain joins TRBV2 to TRBJ2-5, with D maybe TRBD2 (5 bases). Trimming shortened V by 5 bases and J by 1 base, and 11 bases separated the two germline ends. There are 14 residues in the CDR3. CDR1 SNHLY and CDR2 FYNNEI come from the germline V gene. The CDR3 DNA reads TGTGCCAGCAGTTTACTAGACACCCAAGAGACCCAGTACTTC. Its protein is CASSLLDTQETQYF.

A note on this clonotype: This may arise from a read error, as a much more abundant clone is one base away. The chain employs TRBV7-9 and TRBJ2-5, with 7 positions matching TRBD1. Germline-derived CDR1 and CDR2 are SEHNR and FQNEAQ (reference sequence). The CDR3 has 13 amino acids. The CDR3 DNA is TGTGTCAGCAGCCTGGACAGGAAAGAGACCCAGTACTTC. Protein: CVSSLDRKETQYF.

This chain connects TRBV7-9 to TRBJ2-7; D ambiguous. There are 12 residues in the CDR3. Germline V lookup: CDR1 SEHNR, CDR2 FQNEAQ (reference sequence). V was shortened by 6 bases and J by 3 bases, with 9 bases between the two germline ends. The CDR3 coding sequence is TGTGCCAGCAGATCATCCTACTACGAGCAGTACTTC. This sequence encodes CASRSSYYEQYF.

This clonotype has at least ten counts. V usage is TRBV29-1 and J usage is TRBJ1-1; D is perhaps TRBD1 (6 bases). Trimming left V 0 bases short and J 4 bases short, with 12 bases between. Germline lookup yields CDR1 SQVTM and CDR2 ANQGSEA. The CDR3 consists of 14 residues. The CDR3 loop is CSVEDLRGTTEAFF. In DNA, the CDR3 is TGCAGCGTTGAAGATCTTAGGGGGACCACTGAAGCTTTCTTT.